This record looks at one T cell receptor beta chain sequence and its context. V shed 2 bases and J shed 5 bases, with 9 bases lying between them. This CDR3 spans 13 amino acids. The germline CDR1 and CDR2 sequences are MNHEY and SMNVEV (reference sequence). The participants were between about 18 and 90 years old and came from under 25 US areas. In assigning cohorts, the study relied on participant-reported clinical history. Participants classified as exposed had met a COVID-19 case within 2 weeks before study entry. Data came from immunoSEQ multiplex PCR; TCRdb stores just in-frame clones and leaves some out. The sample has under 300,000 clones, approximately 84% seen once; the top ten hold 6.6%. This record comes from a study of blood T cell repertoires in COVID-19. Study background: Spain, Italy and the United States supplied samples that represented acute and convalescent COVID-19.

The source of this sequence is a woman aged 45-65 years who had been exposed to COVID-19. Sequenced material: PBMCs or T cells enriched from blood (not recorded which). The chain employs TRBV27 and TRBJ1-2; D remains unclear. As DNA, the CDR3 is TGTGCCAGCAGTTTAACGGGTCCTTATGGCTACACCTTC. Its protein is CASSLTGPYGYTF.